This TCR beta chain was identified during a study of T cell responses to AZD1222 COVID-19 vaccine. Some second doses came at about 4 weeks and others at about 12 weeks; these were pooled. As to this clone: Its antigen is unknown.

V dropped 2 bases and J dropped 4; count of bases not matched to a gene: 4. This CDR3 has 16 amino acids. CDR1 and CDR2 (germline): MNHEY, SVGAGI. Study-wide findings and caveats: Seropositive at baseline were only a handful of AZD1222 recipients. Of spike-specific TCRs, nearly half reportedly target regions left unmutated in variants.

TCRdb's copy holds only in-frame clones and misses some; the assay was immunoSEQ multiplex PCR. This sample has around 26,000 clones; 88% occur once, and the top ten carry 2.5% to 3%. This chain connects TRBV6-5 to TRBJ1-6; 8 nucleotides match TRBD1. The sequences come from peripheral blood, collected 28 days after the second AZD1222 dose. The clonotype comes from an adult who received the AZD1222 COVID-19 vaccine. The CDR3 sequence: CASSYNQGAYNSPLHF. The CDR3 nucleotides are TGTGCCAGCAGTTACAATCAGGGGGCGTATAATTCACCCCTCCACTTT.